A selection of T cell receptor beta chains follows, all from one sample in a study of cytomegalovirus exposure and HLA in healthy donors. The data were produced by immunoSEQ multiplex PCR, yet TCRdb's version contains in-frame clones alone and is incomplete. This repertoire shows hundreds of thousands of clones, about nine tenths found once; its top ten account for 2% to 2.5%. The sample taken for sequencing was PBMCs. The receptors shown here come from a woman aged 18-30 years in good health and CMV-seropositive. Each CDR3 is given without its conserved first and last residue.

cdr3_aa v_call
ASSLAGRGNEQY TRBV27
ASAKWGQGRVWPQH TRBV28
ASSATGTGDGGYLAKNIQY TRBV27
ASNRDSYNEQF TRBV28
ASLEYRGRGEKLF TRBV2
ASSLPSVTSYGYT TRBV28
ASSYLDKGDTEAF TRBV6-5
ASTLGQTYNEQF TRBV6-1
ATWEGFGQPQH TRBV15
ASSAGQGAYEQY TRBV27
ASSNYRESSGNTIY TRBV7-8
ASRKIGLRRANYGYT TRBV27
ASSFTGGTGELF TRBV7-9
ASSSAGPYEQY TRBV28
ASSLGGPSSYNEQF TRBV11-3
ASSTGQGAIDEQF TRBV7-9
ASSPGQGREQY TRBV5-6
ASSKYGTSGSLTDTQY TRBV5-1
ASRGGRGFWEAF TRBV5-1
ASSLGTGPY TRBV27
ASRARDSEVPYGYT TRBV28
ASSPLTGADTEAF TRBV11-2
ASSLEWTSGSYEQY TRBV5-4
ASSPGQGSPYYGYT TRBV10-1
SVEVIAIDTQY TRBV29-1
ASSFSGSGANVLT TRBV28
ASSMGTGVYNEQF TRBV19
ASSAGADSPLH TRBV25-1
ASSGTGGVDEKLF TRBV5-1
ASSPGGIHDGYT TRBV5-1
SVRLTGETEAF TRBV29-1
AWSPNRGTEAF TRBV30
ASSQFLRREDLREQF TRBV4-2
ASSRVESYNEQF TRBV7-9
ASSQDPLAGRGYEQY TRBV4-1
ASSLWTAEAF TRBV14
AISESNREGSGANVLT TRBV10-3
ASSQGFSGITYEQY TRBV4-2
ASSEPSGGPYEQY TRBV25-1
ASSLTGQDEQY TRBV5-1
ASSPPDRNHSYEQY TRBV16
ASSLSYYGFGRYT TRBV7-8
AWSTTGLNTGELF TRBV30
ASKIRGMNTEAF TRBV28
AWSWGLSSGNTIY TRBV30
ASSQGAGGETQY TRBV23-1
ASSLAQGFNQPQH TRBV5-6
ASTAGGGSYNEQF TRBV28
ASSQGLAGVNEQF TRBV5-4
ASSEAGGYEKLF TRBV6-1
ASKMGLLLREQF TRBV27
ASSVDDPSYGYT TRBV9
ASSLGGTGGYEQY TRBV5-1